A selection of T cell receptor beta chains follows, all from one sample in a study of regulatory T cells. TCRdb keeps only in-frame clones here, not all; method: immunoSEQ multiplex PCR. The data show 20,000 to 25,000 clones, more than 85% seen once. The sequencing sample was made of CD8+ T cells sorted from blood. These receptors came from a child aged 2 to 9 with CD3G deficiency. The CDR3 runs from the conserved cysteine through the conserved F or W.

cdr3_aa cdr3_length j_call v_call
CTSSQDRRTSGIGADNEQFF 20 TRBJ2-1 TRBV1
CASSPGTGGTEAFF 14 TRBJ1-1 TRBV6-1
CASSTSDSYNAQFF 14 TRBJ2-1 TRBV7-9
CASSLWENTDTQYF 14 TRBJ2-3 TRBV5-6
CASRDRGGPYF 11 TRBJ2-7 TRBV6-1
CASSELVRTNEKLFF 15 TRBJ1-4 TRBV6-1
CASSSHPGPYNEQFF 15 TRBJ2-1 TRBV5-1
CASSSWRDTQYF 12 TRBJ2-3 TRBV28
CASSQENTGAYEQYF 15 TRBJ2-7 TRBV4-1
CASKGLADTGELFF 14 TRBJ2-2 TRBV28
CASSTGGEQFF 11 TRBJ2-1 TRBV18
CASSHMVRGTVGYTF 15 TRBJ1-2 TRBV23-1
CASSSSFYNEQFF 13 TRBJ2-1 TRBV27
CASSEPGTSGRRGEQFF 17 TRBJ2-1 TRBV2
CASSKGDSFLNNEQFF 16 TRBJ2-1 TRBV21-1
CASSAGGDRAGELFF 15 TRBJ2-2 TRBV13
CASSFTGQAVNGYTF 15 TRBJ1-2 TRBV13
CASSPFGVNTEAFF 14 TRBJ1-1 TRBV28
CASSIVVRGGTGELFF 16 TRBJ2-2 TRBV19
CASRPGGAVEAFF 13 TRBJ1-1 TRBV27
CASSLNLALSSYNEQFF 17 TRBJ2-1 TRBV7-8
CASSELDRFYEQYF 14 TRBJ2-7 TRBV6-1
CASSGGVGPQYF 12 TRBJ2-7 TRBV10-2
CASSRTGTSGRDEQYF 16 TRBJ2-7 TRBV28
CASSFHAGELFF 12 TRBJ2-2 TRBV7-9
CASSPAGITYEQYF 14 TRBJ2-7 TRBV28
CASSTRDTSSEQYF 14 TRBJ2-7 TRBV28
CASSLGDLGQPQHF 14 TRBJ1-5 TRBV28
CASSLGPGDTDTQYF 15 TRBJ2-3 TRBV28
CASSWGTPNYEQYF 14 TRBJ2-7 TRBV28
CASSFAGVGEQYF 13 TRBJ2-7 TRBV5-1
CASSERGSGANVLTF 15 TRBJ2-6 TRBV6-1
CASSLEPDHTDTQYF 15 TRBJ2-3 TRBV5-1
CASSMAGLNNEQFF 14 TRBJ2-1 TRBV28
CASSDGAHQPQHF 13 TRBJ1-5 TRBV6-1
CASSLGLGRGFHTDTQYF 18 TRBJ2-3 TRBV28
CASSLGNSYEQYF 13 TRBJ2-7 TRBV7-9
CASSLTGFAGELFF 14 TRBJ2-2 TRBV28
CASSSGGGFNEQFF 14 TRBJ2-1 TRBV19
CASSTGQGPTYEQYF 15 TRBJ2-7 TRBV28
CASSLSTSNEQFF 13 TRBJ2-1 TRBV28
CASSLGGLADTQYF 14 TRBJ2-3 TRBV7-3
CASSSPGWMETQYF 14 TRBJ2-5 TRBV7-8
CASSGGGTGWLFNEQFF 17 TRBJ2-1 TRBV28
CASSVAGRAGDTQYF 15 TRBJ2-3 TRBV9
CASSLGTGSSYEQYF 15 TRBJ2-7 TRBV7-8
CASSQEGGETQYF 13 TRBJ2-5 TRBV4-1
CASRARDRIFTLETQYF 17 TRBJ2-5 TRBV23-1
CASSSGQGVEDTQYF 15 TRBJ2-3 TRBV5-1
CASSDRDRRTGNTIYF 16 TRBJ1-3 TRBV6-1